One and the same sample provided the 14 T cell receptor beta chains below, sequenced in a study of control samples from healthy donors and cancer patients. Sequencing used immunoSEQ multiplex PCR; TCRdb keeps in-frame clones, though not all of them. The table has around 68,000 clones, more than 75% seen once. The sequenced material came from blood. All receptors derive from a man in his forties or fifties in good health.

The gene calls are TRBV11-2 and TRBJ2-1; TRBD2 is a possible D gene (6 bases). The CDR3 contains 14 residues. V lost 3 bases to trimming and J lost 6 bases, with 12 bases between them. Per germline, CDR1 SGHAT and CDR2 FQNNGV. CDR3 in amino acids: CASSLGGIGNEQFF. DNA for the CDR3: TGTGCCAGCAGCTTGGGCGGGATCGGCAATGAGCAGTTCTTC.

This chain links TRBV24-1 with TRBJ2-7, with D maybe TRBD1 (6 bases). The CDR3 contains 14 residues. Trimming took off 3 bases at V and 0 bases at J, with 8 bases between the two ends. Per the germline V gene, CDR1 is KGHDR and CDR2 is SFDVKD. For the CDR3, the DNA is TGTGCCACCAGTGATACAGGGAGCTCCTACGAGCAGTACTTC. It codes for CATSDTGSSYEQYF.

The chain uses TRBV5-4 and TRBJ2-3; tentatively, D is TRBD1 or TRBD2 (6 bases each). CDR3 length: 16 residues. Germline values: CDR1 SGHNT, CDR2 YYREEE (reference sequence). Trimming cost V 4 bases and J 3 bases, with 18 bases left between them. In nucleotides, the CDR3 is TGTGCCAGCAGCCCCGTGTTTGGGGGGCTGACAGATACGCAGTATTTT. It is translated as CASSPVFGGLTDTQYF. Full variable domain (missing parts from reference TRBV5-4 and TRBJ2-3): ETGVTQSPTHLIKTRGQQVTLRCSSQSGHNTVSWYQQALGQGPQFIFQYYREEENGRGNFPPRFSGLQFPNYSSELNVNALELDDSALYLCASSPVFGGLTDTQYFGPGTRLTVL.

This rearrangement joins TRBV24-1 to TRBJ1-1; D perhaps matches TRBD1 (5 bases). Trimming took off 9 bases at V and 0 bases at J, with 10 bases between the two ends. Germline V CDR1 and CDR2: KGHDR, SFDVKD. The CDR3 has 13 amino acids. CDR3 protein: CATQGAMNTEAFF. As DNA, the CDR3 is TGTGCCACCCAGGGAGCGATGAACACTGAAGCTTTCTTT.

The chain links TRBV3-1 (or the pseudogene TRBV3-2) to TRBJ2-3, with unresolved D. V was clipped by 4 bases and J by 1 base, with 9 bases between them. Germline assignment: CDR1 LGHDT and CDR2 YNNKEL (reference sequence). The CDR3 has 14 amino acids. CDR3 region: CASSPFLGTDTQYF. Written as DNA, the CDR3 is TGTGCCAGCAGCCCATTCTTGGGCACAGATACGCAGTATTTT.

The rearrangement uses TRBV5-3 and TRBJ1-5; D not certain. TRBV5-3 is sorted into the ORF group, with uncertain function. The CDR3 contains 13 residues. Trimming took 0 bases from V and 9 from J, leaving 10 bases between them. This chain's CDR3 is CARSLVRPGPQHF. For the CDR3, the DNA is TGTGCCAGAAGCTTGGTAAGGCCCGGGCCCCAGCATTTT.

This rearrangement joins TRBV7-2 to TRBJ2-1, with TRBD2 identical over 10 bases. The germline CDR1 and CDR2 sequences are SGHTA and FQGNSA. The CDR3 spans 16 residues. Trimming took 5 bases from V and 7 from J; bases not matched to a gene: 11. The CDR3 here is CASSPRTSGGTNEQFF. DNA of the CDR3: TGTGCCAGCAGCCCCCGGACTAGCGGAGGAACGAATGAGCAGTTCTTC.

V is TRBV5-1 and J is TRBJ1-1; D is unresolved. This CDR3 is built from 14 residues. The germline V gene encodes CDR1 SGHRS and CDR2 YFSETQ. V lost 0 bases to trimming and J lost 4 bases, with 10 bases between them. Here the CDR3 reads CASSLGRGVTEAFF. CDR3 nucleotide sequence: TGCGCCAGCAGCTTGGGTCGGGGTGTCACTGAAGCTTTCTTT.

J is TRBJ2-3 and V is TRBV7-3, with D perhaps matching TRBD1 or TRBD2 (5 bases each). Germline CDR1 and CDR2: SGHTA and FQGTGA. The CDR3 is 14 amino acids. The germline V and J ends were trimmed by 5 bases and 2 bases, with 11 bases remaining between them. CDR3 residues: CASSPGPYTDTQYF. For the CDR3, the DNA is TGTGCCAGCAGCCCGGGACCTTACACAGATACGCAGTATTTT.

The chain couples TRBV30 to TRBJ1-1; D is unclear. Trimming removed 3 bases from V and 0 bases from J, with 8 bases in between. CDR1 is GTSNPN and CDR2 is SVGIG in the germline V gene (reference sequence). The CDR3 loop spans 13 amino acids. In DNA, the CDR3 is TGTGCCTGGAGGGGCAGCTTGAACACTGAAGCTTTCTTT. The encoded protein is CAWRGSLNTEAFF.

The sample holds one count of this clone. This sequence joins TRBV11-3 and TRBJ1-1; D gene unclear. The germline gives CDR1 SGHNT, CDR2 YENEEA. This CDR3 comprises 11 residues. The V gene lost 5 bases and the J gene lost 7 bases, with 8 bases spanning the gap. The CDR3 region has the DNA TGTGCCAGCAGCCGTTCAGGTGAAGCTTTCTTT. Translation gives CASSRSGEAFF.

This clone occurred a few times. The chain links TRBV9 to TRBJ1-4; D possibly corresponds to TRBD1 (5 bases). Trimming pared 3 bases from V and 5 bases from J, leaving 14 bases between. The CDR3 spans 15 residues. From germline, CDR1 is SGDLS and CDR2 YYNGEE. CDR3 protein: CASSAKGTVNEKLFF. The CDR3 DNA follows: TGTGCCAGCAGCGCGAAGGGGACGGTGAATGAAAAACTGTTTTTT.

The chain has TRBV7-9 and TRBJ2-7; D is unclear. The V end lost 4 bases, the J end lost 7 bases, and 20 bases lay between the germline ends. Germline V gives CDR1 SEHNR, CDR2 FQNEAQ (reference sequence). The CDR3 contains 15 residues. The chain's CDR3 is CASSSWSFNHGEQYF. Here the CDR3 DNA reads TGTGCCAGCAGCTCATGGTCCTTCAATCATGGGGAGCAGTACTTC.

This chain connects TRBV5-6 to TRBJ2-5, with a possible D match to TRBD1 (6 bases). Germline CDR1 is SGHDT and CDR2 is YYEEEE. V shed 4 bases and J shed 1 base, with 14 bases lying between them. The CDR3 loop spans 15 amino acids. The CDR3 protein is CASSPLLGGQETQYF. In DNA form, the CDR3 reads TGTGCCAGCAGCCCATTATTAGGGGGCCAAGAGACCCAGTACTTC.